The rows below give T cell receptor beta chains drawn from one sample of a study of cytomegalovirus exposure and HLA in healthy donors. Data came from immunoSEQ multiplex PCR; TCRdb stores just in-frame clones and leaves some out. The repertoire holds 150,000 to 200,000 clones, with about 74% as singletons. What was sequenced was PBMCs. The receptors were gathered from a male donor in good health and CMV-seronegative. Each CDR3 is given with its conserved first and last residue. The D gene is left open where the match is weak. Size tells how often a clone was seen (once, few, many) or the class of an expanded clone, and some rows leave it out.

CDR3nt: TGCGCCAGCAGCTTGGCCTATGACGGACAGCCCTACGAGCAGTACTTC
CDR3aa: CASSLAYDGQPYEQYF
v_gene: TRBV5-1
j_gene: TRBJ2-7
abundance: once
d_gene: -

CDR3nt: TGCAGCGTTGAAGGAAGCGGGGTTAGCACAGATACGCAGTATTTT
CDR3aa: CSVEGSGVSTDTQYF
v_gene: TRBV29-1
j_gene: TRBJ2-3
abundance: -
d_gene: TRBD2

CDR3nt: TGTGCCAGCGGGGGGGGAAGTCAAGATACGCAGTATTTT
CDR3aa: CASGGGSQDTQYF
v_gene: TRBV2
j_gene: TRBJ2-3
abundance: -
d_gene: TRBD2

CDR3nt: TGTGCCATCATGGGGGGGGAGAAAAACAATGAGCAGTTCTTC
CDR3aa: CAIMGGEKNNEQFF
v_gene: TRBV10-3
j_gene: TRBJ2-1
abundance: -
d_gene: TRBD2

CDR3nt: TGTGCCAGCAGCCCGGGACAGGGACGTGAAAAACTGTTTTTT
CDR3aa: CASSPGQGREKLFF
v_gene: TRBV7-8
j_gene: TRBJ1-4
abundance: few
d_gene: TRBD1

CDR3nt: TGCGCCAGCAGCTTGGTTCAGGGGATGAACACTGAAGCTTTCTTT
CDR3aa: CASSLVQGMNTEAFF
v_gene: TRBV5-1
j_gene: TRBJ1-1
abundance: -
d_gene: -

CDR3nt: TGTGCCAGCAGTTCCCTCAGCTACAATGAGCAGTTCTTC
CDR3aa: CASSSLSYNEQFF
v_gene: TRBV6-5
j_gene: TRBJ2-1
abundance: -
d_gene: -

CDR3nt: TGCGCCAGCAGCCAACCCAGGGACAGGTACAATGAGCAGTTCTTC
CDR3aa: CASSQPRDRYNEQFF
v_gene: TRBV4-1
j_gene: TRBJ2-1
abundance: -
d_gene: TRBD1

CDR3nt: TGCGCCAGCAGTGATTTCAGGGCTAACTATGGCTACACCTTC
CDR3aa: CASSDFRANYGYTF
v_gene: TRBV10-1
j_gene: TRBJ1-2
abundance: few
d_gene: -

CDR3nt: TGTGCCAGCAGGGAACAGGGGGCGCGGGTGGGTGGCTACACCTTC
CDR3aa: CASREQGARVGGYTF
v_gene: TRBV6-6
j_gene: TRBJ1-2
abundance: -
d_gene: TRBD1

CDR3nt: TGCGCCAGCAGCCAAGAAACAGGGAGGAACACTGAAGCTTTCTTT
CDR3aa: CASSQETGRNTEAFF
v_gene: TRBV4-1
j_gene: TRBJ1-1
abundance: -
d_gene: -

CDR3nt: TGCAGTGCTAGAGATCGAGCTTTCTTT
CDR3aa: CSARDRAFF
v_gene: TRBV20-1
j_gene: TRBJ1-1
abundance: few
d_gene: -

CDR3nt: TGTGCCAGCTCACCACAAGTTGACAGGTCGGGAAACACCATATATTTT
CDR3aa: CASSPQVDRSGNTIYF
v_gene: TRBV18
j_gene: TRBJ1-3
abundance: -
d_gene: -

CDR3nt: TGTGCCAGTAGTATTCCGGGACAGGACTATGGCTACACCTTC
CDR3aa: CASSIPGQDYGYTF
v_gene: TRBV19
j_gene: TRBJ1-2
abundance: few
d_gene: TRBD1

CDR3nt: TGTGCTAGCAGCTTAGCTCTGAATCGAGGTGGCTACACCTTC
CDR3aa: CASSLALNRGGYTF
v_gene: TRBV7-7
j_gene: TRBJ1-2
abundance: -
d_gene: -

CDR3nt: TGTGCCAGCAGCTTACTAGCGGGGAGGAATGAGCAGTTCTTC
CDR3aa: CASSLLAGRNEQFF
v_gene: TRBV7-3
j_gene: TRBJ2-1
abundance: -
d_gene: TRBD2

CDR3nt: TGTGCCGCCCGATCCGGGACTAGCGCTTACAATGAGCAGTTCTTC
CDR3aa: CAARSGTSAYNEQFF
v_gene: TRBV5-4
j_gene: TRBJ2-1
abundance: -
d_gene: TRBD2

CDR3nt: TGTGCCAGCAGCTTACTAGCGGGAGGGGCAGATACGCAGTATTTT
CDR3aa: CASSLLAGGADTQYF
v_gene: TRBV7-2
j_gene: TRBJ2-3
abundance: -
d_gene: TRBD2

CDR3nt: TGTTCCAGCAGCTTAACAGCGGGAGCGATAGAGACCCAGTACTTC
CDR3aa: CSSSLTAGAIETQYF
v_gene: TRBV7-9
j_gene: TRBJ2-5
abundance: -
d_gene: TRBD2

CDR3nt: TGTGCCAGTAGTATAGGGGGAGCGATGAACACTGAAGCTTTCTTT
CDR3aa: CASSIGGAMNTEAFF
v_gene: TRBV19
j_gene: TRBJ1-1
abundance: -
d_gene: -